This T cell receptor (beta chain) was identified during a study of blood T cells in healthy people across ages. V was pared by 2 bases and J by 2 bases, with 16 bases between. The germline V gene encodes CDR1 SEHNR and CDR2 FQNEAQ (reference sequence). This CDR3 spans 16 amino acids. Then a second PCR, running roughly 7 to 11 cycles, was carried out with a sample-barcoded 5' primer and a J-beta primer mix. TCRdb passed the 5' RACE reads through MiXCR, listing each CDR3 protein once. This table holds 700,000 to 950,000 distinct CDR3 sequences, roughly 60% found once. Sequenced input: blood. The TCR comes from a man aged 30 to 39 in good health. V usage is TRBV7-9 and J usage is TRBJ2-7; D possibly uses TRBD1 or TRBD2 (6 bases each). The CDR3 region is CASSLSGQGRPYEQYF. CDR3 sequence (DNA): TGTGCCAGCAGCTTAAGCGGGCAGGGGAGGCCCTACGAGCAGTACTTC.